What follows describes a single T cell receptor (beta chain). Data came from immunoSEQ multiplex PCR; TCRdb stores just in-frame clones and leaves some out. The table records some 11,000 clones, approximately 77% of them present only once. V trimming: 6 bases; J trimming: 4 bases; junction bases outside the gene matches: 10. Germline lookup yields CDR1 SNHLY and CDR2 FYNNEI. The CDR3 is 16 residues long. Time point indicated: neoterminal ileum biopsy at postoperative endoscopy, about 6 months after surgery. Eligibility required adulthood, ileal or ileocolonic Crohn's disease and indicated ileocolonic resection. This sample stems from a study of T cell repertoires in ileal Crohn's disease.

The sequencing sample was made of ileal tissue. The chain recombines TRBV2 with TRBJ1-5; 9 bases line up with TRBD1. The TCR comes from an adult with Crohn's disease. The CDR3 sequence: CASRSQGAGVNQPQHF. CDR3 nucleotide sequence: TGTGCCAGCAGGTCACAGGGGGCCGGAGTGAATCAGCCCCAGCATTTT.